These 5 T cell receptor beta chains were sequenced from one sample in a study of CD8+ T cells in alopecia areata. Treatment of the sample: oral pan-JAK inhibitor, 5-10 mg twice daily. Sequencing used cDNA as its template, made by extracting RNA and reverse transcribing it. Data came from immunoSEQ multiplex PCR; TCRdb stores just in-frame clones and leaves some out. The sample yields 150,000 or so clones, roughly 52% seen once. This material consisted of CD8+ T cells sorted from blood, taken at week 4, from a patient treated with tofacitinib. Source of these receptors: a human donor with alopecia areata.

This clone was observed once. The rearrangement links TRBV5-4 to TRBJ2-7, with no clear D. CDR3 length: 12 amino acids. Per the germline V gene, CDR1 is SGHNT and CDR2 is YYREEE (reference sequence). Trimming removed 5 bases from V and 0 bases from J, with 6 bases in between. As DNA, the CDR3 is TGTGCCAGCAGGCAGGACTCCTACGAGCAGTACTTC. This codes for CASRQDSYEQYF.

The chain is built from TRBV29-1 and TRBJ1-3; perhaps TRBD1 as D (6 bases). Deletions cut 4 bases from V and 7 bases from J, with 11 bases between. Germline loops: CDR1 SQVTM, CDR2 ANQGSEA. The CDR3 consists of 12 residues. For the CDR3, the DNA is TGCAGCGTTGCCCACAGGGAGAACACCATATATTTT. Amino acid sequence: CSVAHRENTIYF.

This chain joins TRBV4-1 and TRBJ2-3; perhaps D is TRBD1 or TRBD2 (6 bases each). The CDR3 loop spans 15 amino acids. In germline, CDR1 is MGHRA, CDR2 YSYEKL. V lost 4 bases, J lost 0 bases, and 11 bases lay in between. The CDR3 here is CASSLRGTSTDTQYF. In DNA form, the CDR3 reads TGCGCCAGCAGCCTAAGGGGGACTAGCACAGATACGCAGTATTTT.

V gene TRBV5-5 combines with J gene TRBJ2-7, with 8 bases lining up with TRBD2. With V trimmed by 4 bases and J by 0 bases, 6 bases remained unmatched. The CDR3 extends over 15 amino acids. Germline V gives CDR1 SGHKS, CDR2 YYEKEE (reference sequence). As DNA, the CDR3 is TGTGCCAGCAGCAAGCGGGGGTTTCTCTCCTACGAGCAGTACTTC. It encodes CASSKRGFLSYEQYF.

The chain is built from TRBV30 and TRBJ2-7; the D gene is possibly TRBD2 (5 bases). The CDR3 extends over 13 amino acids. CDR1 is GTSNPN and CDR2 is SVGIG in the germline V gene (reference sequence). With 1 base removed from V and 7 bases from J, the gap between germline ends came to 14 bases. The CDR3 region has the DNA TGTGCCTGGAGTGAGGACTCTCCTTCGGAGCAGTACTTC. It yields the protein CAWSEDSPSEQYF.